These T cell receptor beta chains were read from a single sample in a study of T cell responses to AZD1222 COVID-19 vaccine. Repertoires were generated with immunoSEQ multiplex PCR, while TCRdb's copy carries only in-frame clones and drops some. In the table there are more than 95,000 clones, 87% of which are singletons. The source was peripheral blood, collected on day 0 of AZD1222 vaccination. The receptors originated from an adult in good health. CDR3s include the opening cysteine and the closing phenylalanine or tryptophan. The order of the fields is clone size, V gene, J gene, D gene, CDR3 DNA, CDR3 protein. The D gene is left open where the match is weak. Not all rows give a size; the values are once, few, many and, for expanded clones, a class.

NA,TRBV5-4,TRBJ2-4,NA,TGTGCCAGCAGCGCCGGATATGGAGTGAGCATTCAGTACTTC,CASSAGYGVSIQYF
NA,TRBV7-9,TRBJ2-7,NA,TGTGCCAGCAGCTCATGGGCCCTAGGCTACGAGCAGTACTTC,CASSSWALGYEQYF
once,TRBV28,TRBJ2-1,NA,TGTGCCAGCAGTTTAGCCGGGACTGAATATGAGCAGTTCTTC,CASSLAGTEYEQFF
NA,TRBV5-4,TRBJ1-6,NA,TGTGCCAGCAGCTTAAAGATAGGGGAGAATTCACCCCTCCACTTT,CASSLKIGENSPLHF
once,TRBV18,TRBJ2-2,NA,TGTGCCAGCTCACCAAACAACGCGAACACCGGGGAGCTGTTTTTT,CASSPNNANTGELFF
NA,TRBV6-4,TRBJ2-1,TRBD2,TGTGCCAGCAGTGAGTCTGGGACTAGCAACTATGAGCAGTTCTTC,CASSESGTSNYEQFF
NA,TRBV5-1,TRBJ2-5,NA,TGCGCCAGCAGCTTGTGGCTAGCCGAAGAGACCCAGTACTTC,CASSLWLAEETQYF
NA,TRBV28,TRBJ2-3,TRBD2,TGTGCCAGCAGTTCTCTAGCGGAAAGCACAGATACGCAGTATTTT,CASSSLAESTDTQYF
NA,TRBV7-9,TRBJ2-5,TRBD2,TGTGCCAGCAGCACATTCCGGACTAGCGGGGGGGCGGAGACCCAGTACTTC,CASSTFRTSGGAETQYF
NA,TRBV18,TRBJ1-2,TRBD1,TGTGCCAGCTCACCGGGGACGGTACAGGGGGATGGCTACACCTTC,CASSPGTVQGDGYTF
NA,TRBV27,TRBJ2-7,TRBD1,TGTGCCAGCAGTTTAACTTGGTCGGGGACAGGGAGACACGAGCAGTACTTC,CASSLTWSGTGRHEQYF
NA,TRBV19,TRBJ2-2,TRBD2,TGTGCCAGTGTACTAGCGGGGGACACCGGGGAGCTGTTTTTT,CASVLAGDTGELFF
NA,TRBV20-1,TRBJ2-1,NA,TGCAGTGCTAGGACCCCCCCGGGGTTCTTC,CSARTPPGFF
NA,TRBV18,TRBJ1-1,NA,TGTGCCAGCTCACCCCCAATGTCCCCTGAAGCTTTCTTT,CASSPPMSPEAFF
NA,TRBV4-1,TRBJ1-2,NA,TGCGCCAGCAGCCCCGGCAAGGATTCTAAAACCTTC,CASSPGKDSKTF
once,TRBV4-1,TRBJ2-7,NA,TGCGCCAGCAGCCCTTCGGAGACTGGAACCTACGAGCAGTACTTC,CASSPSETGTYEQYF
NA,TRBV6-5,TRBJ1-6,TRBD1,TGTGCCAGCAGAGCGGGACAGGGGAATTCACCCCTCCACTTT,CASRAGQGNSPLHF
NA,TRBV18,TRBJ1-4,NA,TGTGCCAGCTCACCCACGCAAGGGGGGAGTAATGAAAAACTGTTTTTT,CASSPTQGGSNEKLFF